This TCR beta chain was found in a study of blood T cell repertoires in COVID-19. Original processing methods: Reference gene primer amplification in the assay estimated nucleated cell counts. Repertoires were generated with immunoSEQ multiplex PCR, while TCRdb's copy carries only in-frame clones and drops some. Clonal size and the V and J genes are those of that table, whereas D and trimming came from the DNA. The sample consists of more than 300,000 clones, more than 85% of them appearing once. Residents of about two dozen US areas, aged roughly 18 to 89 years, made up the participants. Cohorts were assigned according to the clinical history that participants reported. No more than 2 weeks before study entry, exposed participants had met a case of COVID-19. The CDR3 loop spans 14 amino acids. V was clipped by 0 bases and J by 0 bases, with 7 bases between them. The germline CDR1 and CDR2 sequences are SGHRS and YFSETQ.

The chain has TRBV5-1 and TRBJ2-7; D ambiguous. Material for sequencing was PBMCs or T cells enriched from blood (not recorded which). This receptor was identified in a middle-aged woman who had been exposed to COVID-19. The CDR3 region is CASSLVVSSYEQYF. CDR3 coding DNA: TGCGCCAGCAGCTTGGTGGTCAGCTCCTACGAGCAGTACTTC.